These 15 T cell receptor beta chains share one sample of origin, sequenced in a study of shared clonotypes between healthy human individuals. TCRdb's table, derived via immunoSEQ multiplex PCR, lists solely in-frame clones and lacks some. The sample lists about 380,000 clones, about 97% occurring once. Source material: memory CD8+ T cells sorted from blood. Subset given: CD45RO+ cells pooled with CCR7-negative TemRA cells. The source of these receptors is a man aged 25 to 40 in good health.

The rearrangement uses TRBV25-1 and TRBJ1-2; D not certain. The germline gives CDR1 MGHDK, CDR2 SYGVNS. The CDR3 totals 12 residues. The ends were cut back, 1 base at V and 8 bases at J, with 8 bases in the middle. In DNA form, the CDR3 reads TGTGCCAGCAGTGAATGGGGTGGGGGCTACACCTTC. The encoded protein is CASSEWGGGYTF.

CDR3 bases: TGTGCCAGCAGCGCGGGAGGTGGGGGTGAGCAGTTCTTC. Translated: CASSAGGGGEQFF. V gene TRBV9 combines with J gene TRBJ2-1; 7 nucleotides align to TRBD2. CDR3 length equals 13 residues. Germline V gene lookup returns CDR1 SGDLS and CDR2 YYNGEE. The junction had 6 bases not matched to a gene; V was cut back by 3 bases and J by 9 bases.

A remark on this clone: One junction end disagrees with the germline gene, perhaps due to a read error. V is TRBV7-7 and J is TRBJ2-1; D is possibly TRBD2 (6 bases). Germline CDR1 SSHAT, CDR2 FNYEAQ (reference sequence). The CDR3 contains 12 residues. CDR3 bases: TGTGCTAGCAGCCCCGACGGGGGAGGGCAGTTCTTC. Its translation: CASSPDGGGQFF.

The chain couples TRBV6-5 to TRBJ2-7; no clear D gene. With 4 bases removed from V and 6 bases from J, the gap between germline ends came to 13 bases. The germline V gene has CDR1 MNHEY and CDR2 SVGAGI. The CDR3 extends over 13 amino acids. The CDR3 DNA sequence: TGTGCCAGCAGTTTTGTCAAGGGTACCGAGCAGTACTTC. Protein product: CASSFVKGTEQYF.

In nucleotides, the CDR3 is TGTGCCAGCAGCTTTGACCCAGGGTATAGCGGGCAAGAGACCCAGTACTTC. Its protein product is CASSFDPGYSGQETQYF. The chain recombines TRBV5-6 with TRBJ2-5, with TRBD2 identical over 7 bases. CDR1 is SGHDT and CDR2 is YYEEEE in the germline V gene. This CDR3 is 17 amino acids long. V gave up 2 bases and J gave up 2 bases; unmatched junction bases: 12.

This rearrangement joins TRBV27 to TRBJ2-5, with 8 bases fitting TRBD2. Germline-derived CDR1 and CDR2 are MNHEY and SMNVEV (reference sequence). The CDR3 loop spans 12 amino acids. J gave up 5 bases and V 5 bases, and 1 base lay outside the gene matches. The CDR3 nucleotides read TGTGCCAGCAGTCGACTAGCGGAGACCCAGTACTTC. It encodes CASSRLAETQYF.

The chain has TRBV10-3 and TRBJ1-1, with D hard to call. The germline CDR1 and CDR2 sequences are ENHRY and SYGVKD. V lost 11 bases and J lost 1, with 14 bases in between. The CDR3 runs 13 residues. For the CDR3, the DNA is TGTGCCGCCTCCCGGGCCAAGAACACTGAAGCTTTCTTT. Its protein is CAASRAKNTEAFF.

This clone occurred once. The rearrangement joins TRBV28 to TRBJ1-3; D remains ambiguous. V lost 1 base and J lost 4, with 11 bases in between. Per germline, CDR1 MDHEN and CDR2 SYDVKM. The CDR3 is 15 amino acids. The CDR3 loop reads CASSLFLGSGNTIYF. The CDR3 DNA sequence: TGTGCCAGCAGTTTATTTTTGGGGAGCGGAAACACCATATATTTT.

The chain joins TRBV5-1 to TRBJ2-7, with a possible D match to TRBD1 (6 bases). The ends were cut back, 0 bases at V and 4 bases at J, with 14 bases in the middle. The germline CDR1 and CDR2 sequences are SGHRS and YFSETQ. This CDR3 spans 15 amino acids. DNA for the CDR3: TGCGCCAGCAGCTTGGTATCTGGGGGCATTTACGAGCAGTACTTC. Translated: CASSLVSGGIYEQYF. The complete variable domain, with remaining parts taken from reference TRBV5-1 and TRBJ2-7, reads KAGVTQTPRYLIKTRGQQVTLSCSPISGHRSVSWYQQTPGQGLQFLFEYFSETQRNKGNFPGRFSGRQFSNSRSEMNVSTLELGDSALYLCASSLVSGGIYEQYFGPGTRLTVT.

This clone was seen once. The chain joins TRBV7-3 to TRBJ2-1; 8 bases fit TRBD1. The CDR3 spans 18 residues. V trimming: 4 bases; J trimming: 6 bases; junction bases outside the gene matches: 17. CDR1 SGHTA and CDR2 FQGTGA come from the germline V gene. The CDR3 reads CASSSPASPGQARNEQFF. In DNA form, the CDR3 reads TGTGCCAGCAGCTCCCCAGCGTCGCCGGGACAGGCTCGCAATGAGCAGTTCTTC.

The count of this clone is one. This rearrangement joins TRBV27 to TRBJ1-1; the D is unclear. The CDR3 extends over 13 amino acids. From germline, CDR1 is MNHEY and CDR2 SMNVEV (reference sequence). The germline V and J ends were trimmed by 5 bases and 0 bases, with 7 bases remaining between them. The CDR3 loop reads CASSRQLNTEAFF. The CDR3 DNA follows: TGTGCCAGCAGTCGGCAGCTGAACACTGAAGCTTTCTTT.

V gene TRBV4-1 combines with J gene TRBJ2-7; D uncertain. Germline CDR1 and CDR2: MGHRA and YSYEKL. V was shortened by 5 bases and J by 6 bases, with 20 bases between the two germline ends. The CDR3 is 15 residues long. The CDR3 region is CASSSHPVGPSEQYF. CDR3 coding DNA: TGCGCCAGCAGCTCTCACCCCGTAGGGCCAAGCGAGCAGTACTTC.

This chain joins TRBV25-1 and TRBJ2-2; D is unclear. Trimming removed 5 bases at V and 2 bases at J, with 6 bases between. The germline CDR1 and CDR2 sequences are MGHDK and SYGVNS. The CDR3 is made up of 13 amino acids. Written as DNA, the CDR3 is TGTGCCAGCAGTTCCAAAAACACCGGGGAGCTGTTTTTT. Amino acids: CASSSKNTGELFF.

The chain links TRBV4-1 to TRBJ2-7, with D hard to call. The CDR3 contains 16 residues. CDR1 is MGHRA, CDR2 YSYEKL, per germline. Trimming took off 2 bases at V and 0 bases at J, with 14 bases between the two ends. CDR3 sequence reads: CASSQLFGTSSYEQYF. In nucleotides, the CDR3 is TGCGCCAGCAGCCAACTTTTCGGTACTTCCTCCTACGAGCAGTACTTC.

This chain connects TRBV27 to TRBJ2-6; a possible D gene is TRBD2 (6 bases). Trimming pared 7 bases from V and 2 bases from J, leaving 9 bases between. The CDR3 totals 14 residues. CDR1 MNHEY and CDR2 SMNVEV come from the germline V gene (reference sequence). CDR3 bases: TGTGCCAGCACGGGGGTCCCTGGGGCCAACGTCCTGACTTTC. This gives the protein CASTGVPGANVLTF.